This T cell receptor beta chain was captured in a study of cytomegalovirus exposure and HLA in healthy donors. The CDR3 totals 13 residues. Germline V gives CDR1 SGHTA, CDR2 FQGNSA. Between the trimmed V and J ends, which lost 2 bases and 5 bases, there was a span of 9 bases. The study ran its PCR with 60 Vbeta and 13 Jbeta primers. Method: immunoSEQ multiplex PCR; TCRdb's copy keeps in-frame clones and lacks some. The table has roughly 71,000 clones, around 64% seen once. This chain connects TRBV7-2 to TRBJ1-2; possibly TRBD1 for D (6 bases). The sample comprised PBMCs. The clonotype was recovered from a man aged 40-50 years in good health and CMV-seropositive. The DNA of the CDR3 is TGTGCCAGCAGCTTAACAGGGACGTATGGCTACACCTTC. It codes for CASSLTGTYGYTF. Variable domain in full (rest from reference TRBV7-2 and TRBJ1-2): GAGVSQSPSNKVTEKGKDVELRCDPISGHTALYWYRQSLGQGLEFLIYFQGNSAPDKSGLPSDRFSAERTGGSVSTLTIQRTQQEDSAVYLCASSLTGTYGYTFGSGTRLTVV.